Below, 16 T cell receptor beta chains from the same sample are listed, as sequenced in a study of blood T cells in healthy people across ages. Primed by a sample-barcoded 5' primer and a J-beta primer mix, a second PCR proceeded for 7 to 11 cycles. TCRdb independently ran MiXCR on the 5' RACE reads; one entry per CDR3 protein. This repertoire shows about 800,000 distinct CDR3 sequences, around 25% found once; its top ten account for under 4%. These data were likewise used in another study, on T cells of mothers and their children.

The material sequenced was blood. The receptors stem from a boy aged 5-17 years in good health.

The chain couples TRBV25-1 to TRBJ2-7, with a weak D call TRBD1 (6 bases). The V end was cut by 4 bases, the J end by 0 bases, with 13 bases between. Germline CDR1 is MGHDK and CDR2 is SYGVNS. The CDR3 length is 15 residues. CDR3 nucleotides: TGTGCCAGCAGTGTCTCAACAGGGAGCTCCTACGAGCAGTACTTC. Its protein is CASSVSTGSSYEQYF.

CDR3 nucleotides: TGTGCCAACAGCACGGGGAATCAGCCCCAGCATTTT. Protein sequence: CANSTGNQPQHF. This chain connects TRBV6-2 or TRBV6-3 to TRBJ1-5; D is uncertain. Trimming stripped 10 bases from V and 4 bases from J, with 11 bases between. This CDR3 is built from 12 residues. The V gene's germline CDR1 is MNHEY and CDR2 SVGEGT.

In this sample, this clonotype turned up a few times. The chain couples TRBV20-1 to TRBJ1-6; D is uncertain. Per germline, CDR1 DFQATT and CDR2 SNEGSKA (reference sequence). This CDR3 is built from 13 residues. Deletions cut 5 bases from V and 8 bases from J, with 13 bases between. The CDR3 bases are TGCAGTGCTCCCTGGCCGCCCGATTCACCCCTCCACTTT. Its protein is CSAPWPPDSPLHF.

CDR3 coding DNA: TGTGCCAGCAGCCCGACAGCGGGAAACTATGGCTACACCTTC. Protein: CASSPTAGNYGYTF. J is TRBJ1-2 and V is TRBV3-1, with a weak D call TRBD1 (5 bases). CDR3 length: 14 amino acids. Trimming left V 4 bases short and J 2 bases short, with 11 bases between. CDR1 is LGHDT and CDR2 is YNNKEL in the germline V gene (reference sequence).

V is TRBV28 and J is TRBJ2-5; D perhaps matches TRBD1 (6 bases). TRBJ2-7 explains the end of the DNA better; the J call may be wrong. Per the germline V gene, CDR1 is MDHEN and CDR2 is SYDVKM. The CDR3 is 16 residues long. As DNA, the CDR3 is TGTGCCAGCAGTTTCCGTGCCGGGACAACCGCCTACGAGCAGTACTTC. Protein: CASSFRAGTTAYEQYF.

V and J are TRBV6-5 and TRBJ1-2; 9 nucleotides align to TRBD1. The CDR3 loop spans 14 amino acids. V gave up 2 bases and J gave up 7 bases; unmatched junction bases: 5. Germline V gives CDR1 MNHEY, CDR2 SVGAGI. The CDR3 loop reads CASSYGTGGSGYTF. The CDR3 region has the DNA TGTGCCAGCAGTTACGGAACAGGGGGCTCTGGCTACACCTTC.

The rearrangement uses TRBV29-1 and TRBJ2-1, with D perhaps matching TRBD1 (5 bases). TRBJ2-7 matches the DNA end more closely, so the J call is doubtful. Germline-derived CDR1 and CDR2 are SQVTM and ANQGSEA. This CDR3 comprises 13 residues. The chain's CDR3 is CSVETDKPYEQYF. The CDR3 region has the DNA TGCAGCGTTGAGACGGACAAACCCTACGAGCAGTACTTC.

This clonotype was counted between two and nine times. V is TRBV24-1 and J is TRBJ2-5, with D hard to call. The J call could be wrong; TRBJ2-7 is a better fit for the DNA end. This CDR3 spans 13 amino acids. Germline lookup yields CDR1 KGHDR and CDR2 SFDVKD. The CDR3 bases are TGTGCCACCAGTGATTACGGCAGGACCGAGCAGTACTTC. Its translation is CATSDYGRTEQYF.

This clonotype was counted only a few times. The chain links TRBV6-1 to TRBJ1-2; 7 positions match TRBD1. CDR1 MNHNS and CDR2 SASEGT come from the germline V gene. This CDR3 has 18 amino acids. Germline trimming cut 4 bases from V and 0 bases from J; bases unmatched to any gene: 14. The CDR3 loop reads CASSARPTGKVANYGYTF. The DNA for the CDR3 is TGTGCCAGCAGTGCTCGACCGACAGGGAAAGTGGCTAACTATGGCTACACCTTC.

As for this clonotype: At one end, the junction sequence differs from germline, possibly due to a read error. The chain joins TRBV3-1 to TRBJ1-1; tentatively, D is TRBD1 (5 bases). In germline, CDR1 is LGHDT, CDR2 YNNKEL (reference sequence). This CDR3 comprises 13 residues. CDR3 DNA: TGTGCCGGCAGCCATATGGAGGGGACTGAAGCTTTCTTT. This gives the protein CAGSHMEGTEAFF.

The chain links TRBV14 to TRBJ2-6, with D tentatively TRBD2 (5 bases). This CDR3 region has 18 residues. Germline V gene lookup returns CDR1 SGHDN and CDR2 FVKESK. V was trimmed by 1 base and J by 1 base, leaving 14 bases between them. CDR3 nucleotide sequence: TGTGCCAGCAGCCAAGGTCGAGGGAGAGCGTCTGGGGCCAACGTCCTGACTTTC. Protein: CASSQGRGRASGANVLTF.

The chain couples TRBV11-2 to TRBJ1-2; D remains unclear. The CDR3 has 13 residues. Trimming left V 0 bases short and J 8 bases short, with 10 bases between. Looked up from germline, CDR1 is SGHAT and CDR2 is FQNNGV. In DNA, the CDR3 is TGTGCCAGCAGCTTAGACGGCGCCAGAGGCTACACCTTC. It specifies CASSLDGARGYTF.

The genes are TRBV7-2 and TRBJ2-3; the match to TRBD1 covers 9 bases. Germline trimming cut 5 bases from V and 4 bases from J; bases unmatched to any gene: 7. The CDR3 spans 15 residues. From germline, CDR1 is SGHTA and CDR2 FQGNSA. The CDR3: CASSLLQGAADTQYF. CDR3 DNA: TGTGCCAGCAGCCTCTTACAGGGGGCCGCAGATACGCAGTATTTT.

The rearrangement links TRBV2 to TRBJ1-6; TRBD1 agrees at 8 bases. The J segment lost 6 bases and the V segment lost 7 bases, leaving 5 bases of the junction unmatched. The CDR3 contains 14 residues. Germline-derived CDR1 and CDR2 are SNHLY and FYNNEI. CDR3 loop: CASNRDRFNSPLHF. The CDR3 bases are TGTGCCAGCAATCGGGACAGGTTTAATTCACCCCTCCACTTT.

The chain recombines TRBV5-1 with TRBJ2-1; 14 bases are shared with TRBD2. There are 16 residues in the CDR3. Per the germline V gene, CDR1 is SGHRS and CDR2 is YFSETQ. V gave up 3 bases and J gave up 5 bases; unmatched junction bases: 4. The DNA for the CDR3 is TGCGCCAGCAGCTCGGGACTAGCGGGAGCGCACAATGAGCAGTTCTTC. This codes for CASSSGLAGAHNEQFF.

The chain employs TRBV4-1 and TRBJ2-4, with a possible D match to TRBD1 (5 bases). V lost 4 bases and J 8 bases, leaving 15 bases between the germline ends. CDR1 is MGHRA and CDR2 is YSYEKL in the germline V gene. This CDR3 comprises 14 residues. CDR3 loop: CASSLDTTTDIQYF. CDR3 in DNA: TGCGCCAGCAGCCTGGACACCACGACGGACATTCAGTACTTC.